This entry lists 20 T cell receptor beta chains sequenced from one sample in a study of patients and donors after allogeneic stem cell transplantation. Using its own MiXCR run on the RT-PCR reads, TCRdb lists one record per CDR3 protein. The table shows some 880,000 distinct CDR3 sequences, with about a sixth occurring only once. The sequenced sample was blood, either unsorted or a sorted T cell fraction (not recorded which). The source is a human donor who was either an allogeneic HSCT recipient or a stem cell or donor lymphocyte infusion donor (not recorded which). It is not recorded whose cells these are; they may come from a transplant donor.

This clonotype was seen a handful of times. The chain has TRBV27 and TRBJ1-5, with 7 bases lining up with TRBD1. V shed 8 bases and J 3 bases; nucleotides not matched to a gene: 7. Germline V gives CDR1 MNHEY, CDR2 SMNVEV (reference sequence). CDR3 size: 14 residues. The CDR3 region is CASRNQGVNQPQHF. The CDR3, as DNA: TGTGCCAGCCGGAATCAGGGGGTCAATCAGCCCCAGCATTTT.

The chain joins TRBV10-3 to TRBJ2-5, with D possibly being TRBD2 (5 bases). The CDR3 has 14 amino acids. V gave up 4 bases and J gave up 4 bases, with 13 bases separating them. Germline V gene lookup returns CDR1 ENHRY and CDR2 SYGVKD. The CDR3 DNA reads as TGTGCCATCAGTGCGGGATCGTATCGAGAGACCCAGTACTTC. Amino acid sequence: CAISAGSYRETQYF.

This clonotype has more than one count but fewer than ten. Here the CDR3 reads CASSQTGTGNEKLFF. The CDR3 DNA reads as TGTGCCAGCAGCCAAACCGGGACGGGGAATGAAAAACTGTTTTTT. The chain combines TRBV4-2 with TRBJ1-4; a weak D match, TRBD1 (5 bases). Per the germline V gene, CDR1 is LGHNA and CDR2 is YNFKEQ. V was pared by 2 bases and J by 5 bases, with 12 bases between. The CDR3 loop spans 15 amino acids.

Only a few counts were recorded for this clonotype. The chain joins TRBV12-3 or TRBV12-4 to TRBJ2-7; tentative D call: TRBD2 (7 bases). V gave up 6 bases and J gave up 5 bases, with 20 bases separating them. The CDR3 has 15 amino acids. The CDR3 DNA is TGTGCCAGCAGCCAAGGGGGGGCGAGTATCGACGAGCAGTACTTC. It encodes CASSQGGASIDEQYF.

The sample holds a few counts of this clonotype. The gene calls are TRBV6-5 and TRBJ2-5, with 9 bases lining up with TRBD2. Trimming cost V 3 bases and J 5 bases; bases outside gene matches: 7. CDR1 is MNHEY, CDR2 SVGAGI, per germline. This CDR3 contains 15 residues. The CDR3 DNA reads TGTGCCAGCAGTTATAGCGGGGGCGCCGGGGAGACCCAGTACTTC. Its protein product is CASSYSGGAGETQYF.

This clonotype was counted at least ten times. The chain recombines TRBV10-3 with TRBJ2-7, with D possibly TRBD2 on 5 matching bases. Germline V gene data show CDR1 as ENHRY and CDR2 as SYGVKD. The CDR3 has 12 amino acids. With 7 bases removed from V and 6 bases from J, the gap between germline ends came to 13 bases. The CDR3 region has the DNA TGTGCCATCACCGACCCCCGGGGCGAGCAGTACTTC. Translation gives CAITDPRGEQYF.

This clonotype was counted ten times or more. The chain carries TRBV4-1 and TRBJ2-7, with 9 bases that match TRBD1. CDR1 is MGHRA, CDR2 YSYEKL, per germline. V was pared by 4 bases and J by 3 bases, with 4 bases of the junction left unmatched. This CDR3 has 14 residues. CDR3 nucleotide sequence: TGCGCCAGCAGCCCTAAGGGACAGGGCTACGAGCAGTACTTC. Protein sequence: CASSPKGQGYEQYF.

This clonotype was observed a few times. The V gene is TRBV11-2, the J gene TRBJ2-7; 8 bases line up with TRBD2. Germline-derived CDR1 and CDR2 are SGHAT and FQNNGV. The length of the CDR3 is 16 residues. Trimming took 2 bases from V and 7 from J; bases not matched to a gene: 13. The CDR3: CASSLLLSGSSGEQYF. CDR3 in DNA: TGTGCCAGCAGCTTACTCCTAAGCGGGAGCTCGGGTGAGCAGTACTTC.

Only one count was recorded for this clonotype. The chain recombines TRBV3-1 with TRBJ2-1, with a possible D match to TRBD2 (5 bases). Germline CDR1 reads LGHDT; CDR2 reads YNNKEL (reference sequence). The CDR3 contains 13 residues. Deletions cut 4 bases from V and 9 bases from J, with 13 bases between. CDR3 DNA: TGTGCCAGCAGCCTGCGGGTCTTCGGTGAGCAGTTCTTC. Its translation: CASSLRVFGEQFF.

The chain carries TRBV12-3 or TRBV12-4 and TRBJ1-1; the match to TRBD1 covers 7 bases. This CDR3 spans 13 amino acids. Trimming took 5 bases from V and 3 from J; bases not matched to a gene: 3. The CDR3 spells CASSKTGDTEAFF. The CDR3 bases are TGTGCCAGCAGTAAAACAGGGGACACTGAAGCTTTCTTT.

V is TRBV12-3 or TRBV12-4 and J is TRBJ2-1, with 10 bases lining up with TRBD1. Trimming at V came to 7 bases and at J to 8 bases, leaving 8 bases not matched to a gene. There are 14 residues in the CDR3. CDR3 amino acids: CASTRTGGSDEQFF. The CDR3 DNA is TGTGCCAGCACCAGGACAGGGGGGAGCGATGAGCAGTTCTTC.

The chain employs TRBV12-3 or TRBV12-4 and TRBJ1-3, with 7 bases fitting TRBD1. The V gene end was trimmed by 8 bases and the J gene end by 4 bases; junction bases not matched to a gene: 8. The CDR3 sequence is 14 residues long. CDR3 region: CASDTGESGNTIYF. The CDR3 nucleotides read TGTGCCAGCGACACAGGGGAATCAGGAAACACCATATATTTT.

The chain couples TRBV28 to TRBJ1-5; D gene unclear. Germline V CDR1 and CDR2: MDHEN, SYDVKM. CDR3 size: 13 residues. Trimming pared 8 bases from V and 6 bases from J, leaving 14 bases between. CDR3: CASCSTGFQPQHF. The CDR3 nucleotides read TGTGCCAGCTGTTCGACGGGGTTTCAGCCCCAGCATTTT.

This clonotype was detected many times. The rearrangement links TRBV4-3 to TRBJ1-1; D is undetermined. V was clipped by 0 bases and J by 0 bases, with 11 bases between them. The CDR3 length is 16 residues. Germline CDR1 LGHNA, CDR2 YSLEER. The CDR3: CASSQEANSLNTEAFF. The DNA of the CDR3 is TGCGCCAGCAGCCAAGAGGCTAACAGCCTGAACACTGAAGCTTTCTTT.

CDR3 sequence (DNA): TGTGCCAGCAGTTCCGACGGGGGAGGCTACAATGAGCAGTTCTTC. It codes for CASSSDGGGYNEQFF. The chain recombines TRBV7-3 with TRBJ2-1, with D tentatively TRBD2 (6 bases). CDR3 length equals 15 residues. Germline values: CDR1 SGHTA, CDR2 FQGTGA. V lost 6 bases to trimming and J lost 3 bases, with 15 bases between them.

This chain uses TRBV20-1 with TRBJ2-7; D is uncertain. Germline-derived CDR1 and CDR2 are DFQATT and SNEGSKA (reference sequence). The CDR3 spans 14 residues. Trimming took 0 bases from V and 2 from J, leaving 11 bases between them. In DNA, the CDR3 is TGCAGTGCTAGAGAGCTAGGGCGGACCTACGAGCAGTACTTC. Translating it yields CSARELGRTYEQYF.

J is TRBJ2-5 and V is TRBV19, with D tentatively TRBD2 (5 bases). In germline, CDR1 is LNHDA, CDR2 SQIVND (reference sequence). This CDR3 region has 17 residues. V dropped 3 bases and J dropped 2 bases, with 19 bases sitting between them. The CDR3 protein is CASSMRETSRVQETQYF. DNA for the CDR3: TGTGCCAGTAGTATGAGGGAGACGAGTAGAGTACAAGAGACCCAGTACTTC.

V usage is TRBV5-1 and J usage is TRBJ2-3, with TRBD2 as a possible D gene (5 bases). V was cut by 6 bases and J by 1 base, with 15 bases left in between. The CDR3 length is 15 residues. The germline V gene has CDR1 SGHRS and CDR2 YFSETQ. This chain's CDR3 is CASKGGGLGTDTQYF. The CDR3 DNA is TGCGCCAGCAAGGGCGGCGGGCTGGGCACAGATACGCAGTATTTT.

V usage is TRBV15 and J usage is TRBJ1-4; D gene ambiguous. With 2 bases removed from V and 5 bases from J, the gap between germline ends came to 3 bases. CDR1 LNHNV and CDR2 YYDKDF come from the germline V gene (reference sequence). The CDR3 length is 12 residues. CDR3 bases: TGTGCCACCAGCAGACTGAATGAAAAACTGTTTTTT. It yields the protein CATSRLNEKLFF.

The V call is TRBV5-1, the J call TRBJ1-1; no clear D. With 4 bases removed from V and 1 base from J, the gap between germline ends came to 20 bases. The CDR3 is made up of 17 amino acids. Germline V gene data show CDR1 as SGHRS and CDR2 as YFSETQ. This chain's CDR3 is CASSRDAQNSRNTEAFF. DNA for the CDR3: TGCGCCAGCAGCCGAGACGCTCAAAACAGCCGGAACACTGAAGCTTTCTTT.